This TCR beta chain was sequenced in a study of neurological immune-mediated disorders. CDR1 and CDR2 from the germline V gene are DFQATT and SNEGSKA (reference sequence). This CDR3 has 12 residues. The germline V and J ends were trimmed by 1 base and 4 bases, with 8 bases remaining between them. Specified time point: longitudinal time-point 2. 5'RACE generated cDNA with 10-nucleotide random UMIs. TCRdb analysed the 5' RACE reads with MiXCR anew, one entry per CDR3 protein. This table has around 50,000 distinct CDR3 sequences, around 13% appearing once. Whole-study findings and limits: HTLV-1-associated myelopathy led in TCR clonal expansion, while multiple sclerosis ranked lowest, below healthy controls. Across subjects, expanded clones had no CDR3 amino acid sequences in common, pointing to private repertoires in all groups.

This clonotype was recorded many times. Its antigen remains unidentified. Specimen: PBMCs. The chain links TRBV20-1 to TRBJ2-7, with a possible D match to TRBD1 (5 bases). The clonotype originates from a male donor with HTLV-1-associated myelopathy (HAM/TSP). The CDR3 spells CSARGTPYEQYF. In nucleotides, the CDR3 is TGCAGTGCTAGAGGGACACCGTACGAGCAGTACTTC.